The rows below give T cell receptor beta chains drawn from one sample of a study of PD-1 blockade in classical Hodgkin lymphoma. Sequenced by immunoSEQ multiplex PCR; TCRdb stores in-frame clones only, minus some. The sample holds 10,000 to 15,000 clones; roughly 84% are singletons and the top ten take around a quarter. The sample was CD8+ T cells from blood, taken at baseline. These receptors were taken from a human donor with classical Hodgkin lymphoma. Each CDR3 is given with its conserved first and last residue. The order of the fields is J gene, V gene, CDR3 protein.

J gene: TRBJ2-1; V gene: TRBV7-6; CDR3 protein: CASSLAWAAGNEQFF
J gene: TRBJ2-1; V gene: TRBV12-5; CDR3 protein: CASGLGRTGQFF
J gene: TRBJ1-2; V gene: TRBV20-1; CDR3 protein: CSASSAGYTF
J gene: TRBJ1-1; V gene: TRBV10-1; CDR3 protein: CASSETGGVRAFF
J gene: TRBJ1-5; V gene: TRBV9; CDR3 protein: CASSVAPGGYSNQPQHF
J gene: TRBJ1-5; V gene: TRBV5-1; CDR3 protein: CASSEDTSNQPQHF
J gene: TRBJ1-2; V gene: TRBV29-1; CDR3 protein: CSVVSPFGYTF
J gene: TRBJ1-2; V gene: TRBV29-1; CDR3 protein: CSVEEGVGIRQSSYGYTF
J gene: TRBJ1-1; V gene: TRBV6-5; CDR3 protein: CASSYGDVGDTEAFF
J gene: TRBJ1-1; V gene: TRBV9; CDR3 protein: CASSSQRDRGEAFF
J gene: TRBJ2-3; V gene: TRBV19; CDR3 protein: CASSRGTGLIINTQYF
J gene: TRBJ2-7; V gene: TRBV11-1; CDR3 protein: CASSLVAGALTYEQYF
J gene: TRBJ2-5; V gene: TRBV27; CDR3 protein: CASSLSPLAGGPRFTETQYF
J gene: TRBJ2-1; V gene: TRBV2; CDR3 protein: CASSEGPSYYNEQFF
J gene: TRBJ1-5; V gene: TRBV28; CDR3 protein: CASRRLLGGGQPQHF
J gene: TRBJ1-5; V gene: TRBV30; CDR3 protein: CAWSLWENQPQHF
J gene: TRBJ2-1; V gene: TRBV25-1; CDR3 protein: CASSLSGEGNEQFF
J gene: .; V gene: TRBV6-1; CDR3 protein: CASSESGDSSYEQYF
J gene: TRBJ2-2; V gene: TRBV7-9; CDR3 protein: CASSFPGATTGELFF